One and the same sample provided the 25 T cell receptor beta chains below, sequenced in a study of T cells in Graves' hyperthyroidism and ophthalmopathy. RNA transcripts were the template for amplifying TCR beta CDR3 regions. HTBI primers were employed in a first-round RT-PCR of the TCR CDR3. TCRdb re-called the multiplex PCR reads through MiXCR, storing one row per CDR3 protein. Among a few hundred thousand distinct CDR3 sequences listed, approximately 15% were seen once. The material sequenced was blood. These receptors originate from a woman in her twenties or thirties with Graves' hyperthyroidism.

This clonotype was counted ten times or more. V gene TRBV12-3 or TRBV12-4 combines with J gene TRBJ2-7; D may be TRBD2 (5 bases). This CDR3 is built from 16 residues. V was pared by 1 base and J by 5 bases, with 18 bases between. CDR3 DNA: TGTGCCAGCAGTTTAGTGATGGTGGGAGACGTCCACGAGCAGTACTTC. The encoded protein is CASSLVMVGDVHEQYF.

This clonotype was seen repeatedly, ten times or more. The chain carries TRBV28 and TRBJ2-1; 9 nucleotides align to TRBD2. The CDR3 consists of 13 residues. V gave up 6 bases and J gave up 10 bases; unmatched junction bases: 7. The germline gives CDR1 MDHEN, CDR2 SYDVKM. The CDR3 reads CASRGSGRVEQFF. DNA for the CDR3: TGTGCCAGCAGGGGTAGCGGGAGAGTAGAGCAGTTCTTC.

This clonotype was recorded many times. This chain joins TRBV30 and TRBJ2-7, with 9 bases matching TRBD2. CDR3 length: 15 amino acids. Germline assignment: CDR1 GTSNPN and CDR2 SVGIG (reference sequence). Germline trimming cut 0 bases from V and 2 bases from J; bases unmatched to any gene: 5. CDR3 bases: TGTGCCTGGAGTGTAAGGGCTAGCGGGGCCTACGAGCAGTACTTC. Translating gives CAWSVRASGAYEQYF.

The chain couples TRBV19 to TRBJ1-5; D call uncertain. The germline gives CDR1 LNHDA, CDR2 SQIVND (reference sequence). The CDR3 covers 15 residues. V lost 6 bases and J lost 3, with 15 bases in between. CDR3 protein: CASSQPRANNQPQHF. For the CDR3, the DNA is TGTGCCAGTAGCCAACCCCGCGCCAACAATCAGCCCCAGCATTTT. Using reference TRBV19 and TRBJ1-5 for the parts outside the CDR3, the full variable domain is DGGITQSPKYLFRKEGQNVTLSCEQNLNHDAMYWYRQDPGQGLRLIYYSQIVNDFQKGDIAEGYSVSREKKESFPLTVTSAQKNPTAFYLCASSQPRANNQPQHFGDGTRLSIL.

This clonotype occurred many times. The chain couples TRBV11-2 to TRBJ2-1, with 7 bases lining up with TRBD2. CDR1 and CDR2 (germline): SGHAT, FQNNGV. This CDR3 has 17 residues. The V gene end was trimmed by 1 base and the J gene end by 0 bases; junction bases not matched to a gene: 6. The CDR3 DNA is TGTGCCAGCAGCTTAGGGGGGGGAGGATCCTCCTACAATGAGCAGTTCTTC. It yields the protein CASSLGGGGSSYNEQFF.

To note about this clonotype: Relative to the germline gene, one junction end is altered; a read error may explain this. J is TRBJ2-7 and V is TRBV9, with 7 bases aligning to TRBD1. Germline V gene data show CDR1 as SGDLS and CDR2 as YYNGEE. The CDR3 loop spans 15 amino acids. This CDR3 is CASSQETGSAYEQYF. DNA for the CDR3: TGCGCCAGCAGCCAAGAGACAGGGAGCGCCTACGAGCAGTACTTC.

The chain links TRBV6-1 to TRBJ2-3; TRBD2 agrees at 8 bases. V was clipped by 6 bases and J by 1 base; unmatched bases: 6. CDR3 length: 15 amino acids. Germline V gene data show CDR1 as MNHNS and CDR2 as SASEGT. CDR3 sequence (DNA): TGTGCCAGCAGAAAAGCGGGAGAGGGCACAGATACGCAGTATTTT. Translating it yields CASRKAGEGTDTQYF.

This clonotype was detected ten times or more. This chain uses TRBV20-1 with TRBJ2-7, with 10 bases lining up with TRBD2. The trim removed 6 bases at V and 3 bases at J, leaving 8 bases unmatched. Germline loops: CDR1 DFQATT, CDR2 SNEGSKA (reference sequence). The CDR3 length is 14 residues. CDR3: CSAPLAGEHYEQYF. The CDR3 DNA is TGCAGTGCCCCGCTAGCGGGAGAGCACTACGAGCAGTACTTC.

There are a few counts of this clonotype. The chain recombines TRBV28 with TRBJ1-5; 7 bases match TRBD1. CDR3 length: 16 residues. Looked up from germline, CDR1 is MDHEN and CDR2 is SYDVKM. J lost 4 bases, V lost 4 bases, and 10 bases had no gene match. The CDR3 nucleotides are TGTGCCAGCAGTTGGAGGGCAGGGGGAGGGAATCAGCCCCAGCATTTT. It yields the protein CASSWRAGGGNQPQHF.

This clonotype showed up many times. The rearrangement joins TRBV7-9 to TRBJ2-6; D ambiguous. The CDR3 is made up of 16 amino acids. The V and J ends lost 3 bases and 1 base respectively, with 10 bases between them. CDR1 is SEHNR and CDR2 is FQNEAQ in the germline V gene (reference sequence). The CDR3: CASSLIVRSGANVLTF. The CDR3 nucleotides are TGTGCCAGCAGCTTGATAGTAAGGTCTGGGGCCAACGTCCTGACTTTC.

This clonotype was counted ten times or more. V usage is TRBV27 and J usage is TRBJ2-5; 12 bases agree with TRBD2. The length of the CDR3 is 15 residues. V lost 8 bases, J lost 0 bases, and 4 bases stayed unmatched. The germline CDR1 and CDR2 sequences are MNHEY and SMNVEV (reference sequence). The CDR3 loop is CASHGLAGNQETQYF. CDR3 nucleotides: TGTGCCAGCCACGGACTAGCGGGGAACCAAGAGACCCAGTACTTC.

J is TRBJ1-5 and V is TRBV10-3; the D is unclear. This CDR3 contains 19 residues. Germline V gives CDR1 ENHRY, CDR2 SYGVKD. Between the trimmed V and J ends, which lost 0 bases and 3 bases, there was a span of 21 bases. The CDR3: CAISESWSRSDGVNQPQHF. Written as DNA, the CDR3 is TGTGCCATCAGTGAGTCTTGGTCGCGGAGCGACGGGGTCAATCAGCCCCAGCATTTT.

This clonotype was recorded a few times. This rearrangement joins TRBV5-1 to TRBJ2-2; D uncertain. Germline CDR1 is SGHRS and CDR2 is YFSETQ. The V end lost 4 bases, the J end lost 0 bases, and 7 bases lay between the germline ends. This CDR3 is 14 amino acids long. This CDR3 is CASSRQSNTGELFF. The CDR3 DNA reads TGCGCCAGCAGCCGACAATCGAACACCGGGGAGCTGTTTTTT.

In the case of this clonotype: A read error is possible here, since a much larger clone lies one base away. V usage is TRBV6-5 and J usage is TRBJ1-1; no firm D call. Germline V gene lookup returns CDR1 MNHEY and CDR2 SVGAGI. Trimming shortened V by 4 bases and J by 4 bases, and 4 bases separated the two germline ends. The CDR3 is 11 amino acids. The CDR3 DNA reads TGTGCCAGCAGTTGGAGCACTGAAGCTTTCTTT. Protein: CASSWSTEAFF.

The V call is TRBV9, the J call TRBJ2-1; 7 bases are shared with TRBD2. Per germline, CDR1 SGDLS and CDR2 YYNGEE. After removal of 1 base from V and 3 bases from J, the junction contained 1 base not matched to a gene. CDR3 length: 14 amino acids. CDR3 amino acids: CASSVSGVYNEQFF. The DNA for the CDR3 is TGTGCCAGCAGCGTAAGCGGGGTCTACAATGAGCAGTTCTTC.

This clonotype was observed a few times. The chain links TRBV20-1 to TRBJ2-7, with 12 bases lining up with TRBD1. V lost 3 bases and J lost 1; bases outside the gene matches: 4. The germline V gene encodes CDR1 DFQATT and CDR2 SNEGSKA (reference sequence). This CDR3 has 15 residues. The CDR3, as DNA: TGCAGTGCTAGCCCGGGACAGGGGGCGTCCTACGAGCAGTACTTC. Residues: CSASPGQGASYEQYF.

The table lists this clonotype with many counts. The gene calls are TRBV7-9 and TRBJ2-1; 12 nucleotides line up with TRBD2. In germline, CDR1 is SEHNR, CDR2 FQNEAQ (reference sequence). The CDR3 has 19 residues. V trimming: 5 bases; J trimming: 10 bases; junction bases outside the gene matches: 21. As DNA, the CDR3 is TGTGCCAGCAGCCTAATACTAGCGGGAGGCGCCCACGACATCTGGGAGCAGTTCTTC. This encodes CASSLILAGGAHDIWEQFF.

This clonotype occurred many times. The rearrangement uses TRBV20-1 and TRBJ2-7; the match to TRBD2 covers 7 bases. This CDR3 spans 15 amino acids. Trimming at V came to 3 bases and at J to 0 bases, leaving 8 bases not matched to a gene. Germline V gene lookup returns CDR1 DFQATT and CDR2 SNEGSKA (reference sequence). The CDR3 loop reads CSARTSSALSYEQYF. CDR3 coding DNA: TGCAGTGCTAGGACTAGCTCTGCCCTCTCCTACGAGCAGTACTTC.

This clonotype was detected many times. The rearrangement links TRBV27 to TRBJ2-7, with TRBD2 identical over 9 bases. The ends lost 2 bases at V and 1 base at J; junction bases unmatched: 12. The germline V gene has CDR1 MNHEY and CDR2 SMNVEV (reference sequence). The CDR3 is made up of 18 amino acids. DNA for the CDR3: TGTGCCAGCAGTTTACGGTGGCTAGCGGGATTACAATCCTACGAGCAGTACTTC. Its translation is CASSLRWLAGLQSYEQYF.

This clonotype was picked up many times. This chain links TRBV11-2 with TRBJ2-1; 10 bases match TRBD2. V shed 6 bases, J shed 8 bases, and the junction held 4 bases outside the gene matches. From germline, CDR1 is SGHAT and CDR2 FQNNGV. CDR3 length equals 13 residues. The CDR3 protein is CASSLAGVYEQFF. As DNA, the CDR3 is TGTGCCAGCAGTCTAGCGGGAGTCTATGAGCAGTTCTTC.

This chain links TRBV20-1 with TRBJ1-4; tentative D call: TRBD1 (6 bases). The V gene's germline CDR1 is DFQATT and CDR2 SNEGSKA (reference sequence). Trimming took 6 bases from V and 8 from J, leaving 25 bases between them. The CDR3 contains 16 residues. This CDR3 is CSAERGIGGLGEKLFF. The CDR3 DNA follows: TGCAGTGCCGAGAGGGGTATCGGGGGGCTTGGGGAAAAACTGTTTTTT.

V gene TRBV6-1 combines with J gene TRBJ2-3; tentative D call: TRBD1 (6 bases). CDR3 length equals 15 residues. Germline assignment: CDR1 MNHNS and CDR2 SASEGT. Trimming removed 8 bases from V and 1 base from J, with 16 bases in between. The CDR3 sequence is CASGAQGLRTDTQYF. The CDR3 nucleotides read TGTGCCAGCGGGGCACAGGGCCTTCGCACAGATACGCAGTATTTT.

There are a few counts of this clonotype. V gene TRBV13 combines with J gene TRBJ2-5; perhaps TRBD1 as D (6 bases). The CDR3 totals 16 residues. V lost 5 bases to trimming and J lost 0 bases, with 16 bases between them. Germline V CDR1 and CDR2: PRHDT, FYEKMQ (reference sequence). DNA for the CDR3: TGTGCCAGCAGCCCCAGGACAGAACAATACCAAGAGACCCAGTACTTC. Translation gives CASSPRTEQYQETQYF.

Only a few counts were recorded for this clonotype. The CDR3 reads CASSPKTEQFF. The DNA of the CDR3 is TGTGCCAGCTCGCCTAAAACTGAGCAGTTCTTC. This sequence joins TRBV18 and TRBJ2-1; no clear D gene. The germline V and J ends were trimmed by 6 bases and 9 bases, with 9 bases remaining between them. This CDR3 has 11 amino acids. Germline CDR1 KGHSH, CDR2 LQKENI.

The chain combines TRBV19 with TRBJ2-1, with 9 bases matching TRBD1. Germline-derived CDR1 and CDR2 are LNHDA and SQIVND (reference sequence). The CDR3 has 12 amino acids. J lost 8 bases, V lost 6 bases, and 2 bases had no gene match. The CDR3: CASRDRGDEQFF. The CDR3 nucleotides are TGTGCCAGTAGGGACAGGGGAGATGAGCAGTTCTTC. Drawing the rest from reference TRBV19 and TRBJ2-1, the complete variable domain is DGGITQSPKYLFRKEGQNVTLSCEQNLNHDAMYWYRQDPGQGLRLIYYSQIVNDFQKGDIAEGYSVSREKKESFPLTVTSAQKNPTAFYLCASRDRGDEQFFGPGTRLTVL.